Sequencing of this T cell receptor (beta chain) was carried out in a study of STAT3 mutations in large granular lymphocyte leukemia (dated by TCRdb to the late 2010s). Looking at the study overall: In roughly half of the longitudinally sequenced T-LGLL patients, canonical activating STAT3 mutations were detected. More than 15 representative T-LGLL cases were selected from an initial cohort of roughly 210 LGL patients for longitudinal TCRbeta and STAT3 sequencing. As controls within the study, a couple of patients with natural killer LGL leukemia were also sequenced longitudinally. For each patient, sequencing was performed at an average of approximately 4 time points, with a range of 2 to 8 samplings. Serial deep sequencing of TCRbeta CDR3 and STAT3 was performed in patients with T-cell large granular lymphocyte leukemia to reconstruct clonal hierarchy and dynamics. Over half of the T-LGLL patients were given one or more immunosuppressive therapy regimens, and approximately 36% of the treated patients had a hematologic response. Here is what the overall study found, with its caveats: In 6 of 18 patients, TCR clonotype switching occurred after therapy, and every newly emerging clone was STAT3 wild type. Every T-LGLL patient showed at least one immunodominant TCRbeta clonotype, and about half showed multiple immunodominant subclonotypes. Since codominant clonotypes persisted in some patients, a small but highly pathogenic clone may have gone undetected. Linking therapy response to changes in TCR clonal burden was complicated by variable intervals between samplings and by differing treatment regimens. Several patients had a dominant TCR clone burden greater than the STAT3 mutant burden, which suggests that the STAT3 mutation arose secondarily within a clone that had already expanded. Because no samples were available when a clone first appeared, clonal expansion had to be inferred from samplings taken at other points.

An Illumina MiSeq was used to sequence the TCRbeta libraries, yielding an average of approximately 43,000 productive templates per sample. TCRbeta CDR3 libraries were generated with the immunoSEQ assay using multiplex PCR amplification. In the original analysis: Repertoire diversity was calculated as previously defined, with values near 0 taken to indicate extremely monoclonal samples. TCRdb retrieved this table from immuneACCESS and kept in-frame rearrangements only. Not all clones are present; in checked studies, unresolved V genes account for under half, and no reason is known for the remainder. V and J calls and clone size are as listed in that table; D and trimming were resolved from the DNA. The sample table contains approximately 15,000 clones; only one count was recorded for around 90% of them. The ten largest clonotypes hold under 9% of the sample. The CDR1 and CDR2 encoded by the germline V gene (reference sequence) are SGHNT and YYREEE. Trimming at the junction amounts to 4 bases on V and 9 bases on J, and the germline ends lie 16 bases apart. Reading from cysteine to phenylalanine, the CDR3 counts 13 amino acids. The entry retains the CDR3 DNA only, 39 bases that are in frame from base 1.

The same DNA, extracted from blood mononuclear cells, served for both the TCR sequencing and the STAT3 sequencing. As for this clone: No antigen is known for it. No clone much larger than this one lies a single base away; base qualities are absent.

Sample: peripheral blood mononuclear cells. This clonotype was sampled from a woman aged 50 to 60 with T-cell large granular lymphocyte leukemia. Some clones in this sample may be carry-over from other donors' samples. The age is the age at diagnosis. The chain is made from TRBV5-4 and TRBJ1-1; TRBD1 might be the D gene, on 5 matching bases. The nucleotide sequence reads TGTGCCAGCAGCCCCGGGACGACGTTAAAAGCTTTCTTT. This translates into CASSPGTTLKAFF.